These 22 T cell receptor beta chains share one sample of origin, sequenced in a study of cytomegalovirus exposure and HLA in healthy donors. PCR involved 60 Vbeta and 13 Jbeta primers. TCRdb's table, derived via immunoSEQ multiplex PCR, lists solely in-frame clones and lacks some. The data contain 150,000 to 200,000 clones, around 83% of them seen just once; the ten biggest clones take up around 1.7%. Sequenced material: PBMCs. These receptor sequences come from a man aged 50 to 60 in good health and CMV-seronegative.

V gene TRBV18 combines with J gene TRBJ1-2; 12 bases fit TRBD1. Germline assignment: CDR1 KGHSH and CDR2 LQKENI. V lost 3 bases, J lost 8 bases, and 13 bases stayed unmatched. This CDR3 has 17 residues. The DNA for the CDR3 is TGTGCCAGCTCACCCTCCGGGACAGGGGGCGCCCCGGGGGGCTACACCTTC. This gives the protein CASSPSGTGGAPGGYTF.

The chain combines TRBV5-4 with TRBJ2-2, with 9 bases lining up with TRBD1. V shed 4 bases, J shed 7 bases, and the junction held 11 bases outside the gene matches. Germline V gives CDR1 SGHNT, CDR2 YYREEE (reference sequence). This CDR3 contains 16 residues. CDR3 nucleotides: TGTGCCAGCAGCCCTGGACAGGGGAGGACGTACGGGGAGCTGTTTTTT. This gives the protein CASSPGQGRTYGELFF.

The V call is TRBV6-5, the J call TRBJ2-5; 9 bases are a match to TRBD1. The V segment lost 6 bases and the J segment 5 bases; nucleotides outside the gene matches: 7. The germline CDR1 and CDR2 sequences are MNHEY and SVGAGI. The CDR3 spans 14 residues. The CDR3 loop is CASRGQGRAETQYF. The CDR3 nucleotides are TGTGCCAGCAGGGGACAGGGAAGGGCGGAGACCCAGTACTTC.

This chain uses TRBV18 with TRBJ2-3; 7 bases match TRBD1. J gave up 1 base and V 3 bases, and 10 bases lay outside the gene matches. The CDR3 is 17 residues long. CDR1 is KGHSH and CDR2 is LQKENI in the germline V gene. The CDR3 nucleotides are TGTGCCAGCTCACCTCAGTTAGGGGGCGCGGGCACAGATACGCAGTATTTT. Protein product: CASSPQLGGAGTDTQYF.

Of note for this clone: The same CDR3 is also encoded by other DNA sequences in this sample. CDR3 nucleotide sequence: TGTGCCAGCAGTGAGTTGGGGGCCGGTGGCTACACCTTC. Protein sequence: CASSELGAGGYTF. The chain joins TRBV2 to TRBJ1-2; tentative D call: TRBD1 (6 bases). The V gene's germline CDR1 is SNHLY and CDR2 FYNNEI. V lost 3 bases and J 7 bases, leaving 12 bases between the germline ends. This CDR3 contains 13 residues.

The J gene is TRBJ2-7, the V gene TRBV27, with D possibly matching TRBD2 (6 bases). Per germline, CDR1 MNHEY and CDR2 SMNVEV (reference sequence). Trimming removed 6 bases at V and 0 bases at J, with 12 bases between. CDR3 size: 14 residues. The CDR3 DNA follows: TGTGCCAGCAGGAGTTGGGACTTCTCCTACGAGCAGTACTTC. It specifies CASRSWDFSYEQYF.

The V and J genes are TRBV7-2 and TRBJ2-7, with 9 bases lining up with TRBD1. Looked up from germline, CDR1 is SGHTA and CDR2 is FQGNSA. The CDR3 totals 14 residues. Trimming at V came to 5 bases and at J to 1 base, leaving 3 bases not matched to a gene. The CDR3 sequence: CASSPGTGSYEQYF. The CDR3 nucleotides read TGTGCCAGCAGCCCCGGGACAGGGTCCTACGAGCAGTACTTC.

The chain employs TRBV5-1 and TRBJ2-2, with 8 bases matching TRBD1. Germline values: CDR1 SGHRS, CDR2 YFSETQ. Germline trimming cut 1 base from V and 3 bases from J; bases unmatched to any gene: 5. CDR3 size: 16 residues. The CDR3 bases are TGCGCCAGCAGCTTGCGTTACAGGGGGGACACCGGGGAGCTGTTTTTT. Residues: CASSLRYRGDTGELFF.

The CDR3 spells CAWRGRQTGANVLTF. CDR3 DNA: TGTGCCTGGAGAGGAAGACAGACGGGGGCCAACGTCCTGACTTTC. The chain joins TRBV30 to TRBJ2-6; tentative D call: TRBD1 (5 bases). Deletions cut 3 bases from V and 4 bases from J, with 13 bases between. Germline loops: CDR1 GTSNPN, CDR2 SVGIG (reference sequence). CDR3 size: 15 residues.

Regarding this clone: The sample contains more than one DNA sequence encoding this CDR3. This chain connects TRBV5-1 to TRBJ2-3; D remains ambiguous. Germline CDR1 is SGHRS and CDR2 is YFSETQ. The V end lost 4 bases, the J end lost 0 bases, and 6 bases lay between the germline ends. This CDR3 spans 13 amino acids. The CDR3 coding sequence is TGCGCCAGCAGCCTGAGTAGCACAGATACGCAGTATTTT. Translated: CASSLSSTDTQYF.

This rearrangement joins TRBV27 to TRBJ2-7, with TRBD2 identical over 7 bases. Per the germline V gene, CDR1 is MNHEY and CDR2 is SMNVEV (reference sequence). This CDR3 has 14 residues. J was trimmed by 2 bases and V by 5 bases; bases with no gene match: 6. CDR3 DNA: TGTGCCAGCAGTACCACGGGGGGTACCTACGAGCAGTACTTC. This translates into CASSTTGGTYEQYF.

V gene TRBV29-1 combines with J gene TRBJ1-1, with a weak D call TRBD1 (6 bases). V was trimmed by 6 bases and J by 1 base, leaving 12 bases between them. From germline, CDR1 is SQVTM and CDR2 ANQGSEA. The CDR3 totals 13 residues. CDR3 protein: CSVRPQGNTEAFF. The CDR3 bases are TGCAGCGTCCGCCCACAGGGGAACACTGAAGCTTTCTTT.

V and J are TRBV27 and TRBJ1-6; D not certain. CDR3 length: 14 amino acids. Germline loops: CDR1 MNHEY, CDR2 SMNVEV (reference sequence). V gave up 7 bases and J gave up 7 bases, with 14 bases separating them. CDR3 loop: CASTLAGHNSPLHF. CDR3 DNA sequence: TGTGCCAGCACCCTCGCAGGCCACAATTCACCCCTCCACTTT.

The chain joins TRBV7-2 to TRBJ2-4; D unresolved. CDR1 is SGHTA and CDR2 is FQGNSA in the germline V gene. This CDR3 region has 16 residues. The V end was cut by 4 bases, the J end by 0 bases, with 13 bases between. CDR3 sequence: CASSSRRLLAKNIQYF. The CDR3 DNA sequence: TGTGCCAGCAGCTCCCGCAGGCTTCTAGCCAAAAACATTCAGTACTTC.

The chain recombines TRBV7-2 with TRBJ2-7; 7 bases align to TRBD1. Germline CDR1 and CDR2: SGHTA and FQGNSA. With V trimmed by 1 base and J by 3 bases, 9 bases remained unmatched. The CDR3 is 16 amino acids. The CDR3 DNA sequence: TGTGCCAGCAGCTTAGGGGACAGCGCTATCTACTACGAGCAGTACTTC. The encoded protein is CASSLGDSAIYYEQYF.

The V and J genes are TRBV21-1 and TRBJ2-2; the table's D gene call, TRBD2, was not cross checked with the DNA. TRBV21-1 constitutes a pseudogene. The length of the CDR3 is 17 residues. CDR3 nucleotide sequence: TGTGCCAGCAGCAACTTTTGCGGGGGGCCCCACACCGGGGAGCTGTTTTTT. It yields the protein CASSNFCGGPHTGELFF.

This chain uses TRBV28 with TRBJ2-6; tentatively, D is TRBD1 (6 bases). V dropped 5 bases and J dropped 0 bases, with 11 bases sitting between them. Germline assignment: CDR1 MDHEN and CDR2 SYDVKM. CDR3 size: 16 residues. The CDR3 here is CASSVGQSSGANVLTF. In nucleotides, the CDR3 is TGTGCCAGCAGTGTCGGACAGAGCTCTGGGGCCAACGTCCTGACTTTC.

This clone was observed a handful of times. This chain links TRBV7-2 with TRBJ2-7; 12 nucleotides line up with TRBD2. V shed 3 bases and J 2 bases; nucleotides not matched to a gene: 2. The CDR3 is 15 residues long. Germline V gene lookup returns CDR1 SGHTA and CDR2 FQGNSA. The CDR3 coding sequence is TGTGCCAGCAGCTTGACTAGCGGGAGTGCCTACGAGCAGTACTTC. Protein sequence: CASSLTSGSAYEQYF.

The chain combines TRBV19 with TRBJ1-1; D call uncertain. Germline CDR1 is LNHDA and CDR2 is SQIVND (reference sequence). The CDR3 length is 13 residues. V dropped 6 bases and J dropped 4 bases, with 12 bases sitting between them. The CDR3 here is CASSPRIFTEAFF. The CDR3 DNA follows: TGTGCCAGTAGCCCCAGGATTTTCACTGAAGCTTTCTTT. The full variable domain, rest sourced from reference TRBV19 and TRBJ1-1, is DGGITQSPKYLFRKEGQNVTLSCEQNLNHDAMYWYRQDPGQGLRLIYYSQIVNDFQKGDIAEGYSVSREKKESFPLTVTSAQKNPTAFYLCASSPRIFTEAFFGQGTRLTVV.

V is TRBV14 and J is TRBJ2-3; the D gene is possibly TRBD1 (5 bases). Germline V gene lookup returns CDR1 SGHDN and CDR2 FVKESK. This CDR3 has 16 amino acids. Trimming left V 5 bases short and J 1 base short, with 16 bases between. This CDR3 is CASSRTQVRGTDTQYF. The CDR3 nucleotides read TGTGCCAGCAGCAGGACACAGGTTCGGGGCACAGATACGCAGTATTTT.

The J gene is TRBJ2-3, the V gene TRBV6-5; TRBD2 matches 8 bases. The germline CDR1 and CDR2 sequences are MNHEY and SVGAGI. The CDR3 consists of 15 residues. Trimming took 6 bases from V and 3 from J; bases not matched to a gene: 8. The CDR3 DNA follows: TGTGCCAGCAGGAATGGACTAGCTTCGACAGATACGCAGTATTTT. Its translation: CASRNGLASTDTQYF.

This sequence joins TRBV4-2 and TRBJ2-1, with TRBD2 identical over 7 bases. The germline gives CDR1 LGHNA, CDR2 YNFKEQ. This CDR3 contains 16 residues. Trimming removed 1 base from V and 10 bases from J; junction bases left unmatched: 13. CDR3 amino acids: CASSQGTSYGLGEQFF. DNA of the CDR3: TGTGCCAGCAGCCAAGGGACTAGTTATGGTTTAGGAGAGCAGTTCTTC.